This TCR beta chain was identified in a study of CXCR3-negative and CXCR3-positive naive CD8 T cells. Libraries of TRB cDNA were made by 5' RACE and carried UMIs. TCRdb reprocessed the 5' RACE reads and stores each CDR3 protein as one record, lacking DNA. Its table records approximately 120,000 distinct CDR3 sequences. For this clonotype: No antigen is known for it.

General study findings and limits: Compared with CXCR3-negative naive cells, CXCR3-positive naive cells showed more hydrophobic TRB CDR3s. Both naive subsets, CXCR3-negative and CXCR3-positive, displayed similar TRBV-TRBJ usage, unlike memory cells.

The CDR3 runs 15 residues. From germline, CDR1 is MNHNS and CDR2 SASEGT. Sequenced material: naive CXCR3+ CD8+ T cells from blood. As for subset: CD45RO-CCR7+CD27+CD95- naive CD8+ T cells expressing CXCR3 (TNR3+). The V and J genes are TRBV6-1 and TRBJ2-4; no DNA is available, so the TRBD2 call from TCRdb remains unchecked. The clonotype comes from a human donor in good health. Some clones in this sample may be carry-over from other donors' samples. The CDR3 sequence: CASSAGLALENIQYF.